The T cell receptor (beta chain) described here comes from a study of early T cells in non-severe SARS-CoV-2 infection (dated by TCRdb to the early 2020s). Broadly, across the study: Bulk RNA from unsorted whole blood was used for TCR sequencing, so alpha and beta chains could not be paired.

Library preparation was by 5' RACE. Sequencing was carried out with a NextSeq 500. The TCR library protocol attached unique molecular identifiers to individual cDNA molecules to correct for sequencing error and PCR bias. TCR alpha and beta chains were both sequenced, and the abundances of alpha and beta sequences in each sample were closely correlated with each other. The authors' pipeline ran thus. V gene, J gene and CDR3 annotation of TCR sequences was performed with Decombinator V4. Expanded TCRs were defined as changing significantly between any two time points under a Poisson model with p below 0.0001. TCR abundances were normalised to the total number of TCRs sequenced in each sample and reported as counts per million. MAIT TCRs were defined by TRAV1-2 paired with TRAJ12, TRAJ20 or TRAJ33, and iNKT TCRs by TRAV10 paired with TRAJ18. A search of VDJdb, accessed on 1 November 2021, was run for TCRs annotated to CMV, EBV and SARS-CoV-2, with TCRs annotated for multiple antigens excluded. TCRdb reprocessed the public reads (quality trimming at Q25 with fastp, clone calling with MiXCR) and kept in-frame beta chains. Every CDR3 protein is listed once, alongside the most common genes and DNA of its rows. What appears here as the V and J calls and clone size reflects TCRdb's work, not the paper's. The sample includes roughly 64,000 distinct CDR3 sequences, with less than 9.5% observed a single time. The ten most abundant clones make up 13% of the sample.

The study was a case-control design nested within a healthcare worker cohort in London, UK, with weekly nasopharyngeal swab PCR tests and blood sampling. Healthcare workers were recruited during the week of the UK lockdown, between 23 and 31 March 2020, and followed weekly for up to 16 weeks. V is trimmed back by 6 bases and J by 5 bases, and the junction contains 7 bases that no gene match accounts for. Sequences MNHEY (CDR1) and SVGEGT (CDR2) are obtained from the germline V gene. The CDR3 goes from the cysteine to the phenylalanine over 14 residues. Just CDR3 DNA is preserved here, 42 bases in frame from base 1. The sample holds a few counts of this clonotype. Its recognized antigen is unknown. The input lacks base qualities; no much larger clone sits a single base away. Here is what the overall study found, with its caveats: VDJdb matching was skewed toward anti-spike CD8 responses and likely underestimated virus-specific expansions, missing private and CD4 specificities.

The source material was whole blood, sampled at baseline. The rearrangement joined TRBV6-2 or TRBV6-3 to TRBJ1-2, with 9 bases aligning to TRBD1. The source is an adult who was a healthcare worker with PCR-confirmed SARS-CoV-2 infection or an uninfected control (not recorded which). The nucleotide sequence reads TGTGCCAGCAGGTCCGGGACAGGGACATATGGCTACACCTTC. It specifies CASRSGTGTYGYTF.